This T cell receptor beta chain appears in the sequencing data of a study of T-cell memory formation after mild COVID-19. Findings of the study overall: There were some responding clones in pre-infection memory, which suggested that cross-reactive memory had joined. Clones from the second wave (peaking day 37) had unconfirmed SARS-CoV-2 specificity.

Germline trimming cut 8 bases from V and 7 bases from J; bases unmatched to any gene: 16. Germline loops: CDR1 PRHDT, CDR2 FYEKMQ (reference sequence). The CDR3 totals 15 residues. On this clonotype itself: No antigen is known for it.

The authors produced TCR alpha and TCR beta cDNA libraries with sample barcodes and UMIs by 5'RACE using constant-segment primers. Via MiXCR, TCRdb re-called the 5' RACE reads, giving one row per CDR3 protein. The sample contains roughly 620,000 distinct CDR3 sequences, more than 15% of which appear only once. This TCR came from an adult woman who had mild COVID-19 (a few samples of this study predate the infection). Cell type and time point are not known. Sequencing input: PBMCs or a T cell subset sorted from them (not recorded which). The rearrangement joins TRBV13 to TRBJ2-7; the match to TRBD1 covers 8 bases. CDR3 region: CASSNHGQGSREQYF. Written as DNA, the CDR3 is TGTGCCAGCTCCAACCACGGACAGGGTTCGCGGGAGCAGTACTTC.